This T cell receptor beta chain was recovered during a study of cytomegalovirus exposure and HLA in healthy donors. Study conclusions and caveats: The study designated some 180 TCR beta chains cytomegalovirus-associated. TCR beta V- and J-gene trimming was later associated with a missense DCLRE1C variant.

Worth noting for this clone: The antigen remains undetermined.

V lost 5 bases and J lost 4; bases outside the gene matches: 6. CDR3 length: 15 amino acids. Germline-derived CDR1 and CDR2 are SGHRS and YFSETQ. PCR primers comprised 60 Vbeta and 13 Jbeta primers. The table came from immunoSEQ multiplex PCR; TCRdb's copy has only in-frame clones and leaves some out. The data hold fewer than 150,000 clones, with around 77% observed a single time. The chain recombines TRBV5-1 with TRBJ2-1, with 10 bases identical to TRBD2. The clonotype was recovered from a man aged 45-65 years in good health and CMV-seronegative. What was sequenced was PBMCs. The CDR3 sequence is CASRASGSSYNEQFF. DNA of the CDR3: TGCGCCAGCAGGGCTAGCGGGAGTTCGTACAATGAGCAGTTCTTC. Using reference TRBV5-1 and TRBJ2-1 for the parts outside the CDR3, the full variable domain is KAGVTQTPRYLIKTRGQQVTLSCSPISGHRSVSWYQQTPGQGLQFLFEYFSETQRNKGNFPGRFSGRQFSNSRSEMNVSTLELGDSALYLCASRASGSSYNEQFFGPGTRLTVL.